Presented here are 23 T cell receptor beta chains from one specimen sequenced in a study of shared clonotypes between healthy human individuals. TCRdb's copy holds only in-frame clones and misses some; the assay was immunoSEQ multiplex PCR. This sample has 2 million to 2.5 million clones; 95% occur once, and the top ten carry approximately 0.13%. Sample: naive CD4+ T cells sorted from blood. Noted subset: CD45RA+ positively selected. The source is a man younger than 35 in good health.

V gene TRBV7-2 combines with J gene TRBJ1-4, with D perhaps matching TRBD1 (5 bases). The CDR3 is 14 residues long. The V gene lost 3 bases and the J gene lost 7 bases, with 12 bases spanning the gap. In germline, CDR1 is SGHTA, CDR2 FQGNSA. CDR3 sequence reads: CASSFAGVAEKLFF. The DNA of the CDR3 is TGTGCCAGCAGCTTTGCGGGGGTCGCTGAAAAACTGTTTTTT.

Note on this clone: One junction end does not reproduce the germline sequence, and a read error may be involved. V is TRBV7-7 and J is TRBJ2-3; maybe TRBD2 (5 bases). CDR1 is SSHAT, CDR2 FNYEAQ, per germline (reference sequence). CDR3 length: 12 amino acids. This CDR3 reads CASSLLGGTQYF. The CDR3 DNA is TGTGCTAGCAGCTTACTAGGAGGTACGCAGTATTTT. Based on the CDR3 plus reference TRBV7-7 and TRBJ2-3, the full variable domain is GAGVSQSPRYKVTKRGQDVTLRCDPISSHATLYWYQQALGQGPEFLTYFNYEAQPDKSGLPSDRFSAERPEGSISTLTIQRTEQRDSAMYRCASSLLGGTQYFGPGTRLTVL.

The chain uses TRBV6-1 and TRBJ2-7, with 10 bases matching TRBD1. CDR1 is MNHNS and CDR2 is SASEGT in the germline V gene. CDR3 length: 17 residues. The trim removed 0 bases at V and 4 bases at J, leaving 9 bases unmatched. The CDR3 sequence is CASSEAFRDRGLYEQYF. Written as DNA, the CDR3 is TGTGCCAGCAGTGAAGCATTCCGGGACAGGGGTTTGTACGAGCAGTACTTC.

This clone was counted once. The chain is built from TRBV4-1 and TRBJ2-7; a possible D gene is TRBD1 (5 bases). The CDR3 has 16 residues. V lost 1 base to trimming and J lost 4 bases, with 17 bases between them. CDR1 is MGHRA, CDR2 YSYEKL, per germline. This chain's CDR3 is CASSQGAGQGEYEQYF. CDR3 nucleotides: TGCGCCAGCAGCCAAGGCGCCGGGCAGGGTGAGTACGAGCAGTACTTC.

This clone was picked up a small number of times. One end of the junction varies from germline; a read error may be responsible. The rearrangement joins TRBV7-7 to TRBJ2-2, with D perhaps TRBD1 (5 bases). The CDR3 extends over 14 amino acids. Germline loops: CDR1 SSHAT, CDR2 FNYEAQ (reference sequence). The CDR3 DNA reads as TGTGCTAGCAGCTTAGACAGGAACACCGGGGAGCTGTTTTTT. Its translation is CASSLDRNTGELFF. The full variable domain, rest sourced from reference TRBV7-7 and TRBJ2-2, is GAGVSQSPRYKVTKRGQDVTLRCDPISSHATLYWYQQALGQGPEFLTYFNYEAQPDKSGLPSDRFSAERPEGSISTLTIQRTEQRDSAMYRCASSLDRNTGELFFGEGSRLTVL.

V is TRBV12-2 and J is TRBJ1-2; the table's D call, TRBD1, has no DNA check behind it. TRBV12-2 counts as a pseudogene. The CDR3 runs to 14 residues. The CDR3 region has the DNA TGTGCAAGTCGCTTCTACAGGGCACTCTATGGCTACACCTTC. Translation: CASRFYRALYGYTF.

The rearrangement joins TRBV7-2 to TRBJ2-3; D remains unclear. V was pared by 0 bases and J by 4 bases, with 14 bases between. CDR3 length: 16 amino acids. In germline, CDR1 is SGHTA, CDR2 FQGNSA. The DNA of the CDR3 is TGTGCCAGCAGCTTAGCATCCAGCGAGGTGGCAGATACGCAGTATTTT. This codes for CASSLASSEVADTQYF.

This chain uses TRBV18 with TRBJ2-2; D is unclear. The V end was cut by 2 bases, the J end by 2 bases, with 12 bases between. Germline assignment: CDR1 KGHSH and CDR2 LQKENI. The CDR3 contains 16 residues. For the CDR3, the DNA is TGTGCCAGCTCACCAACTTCCGGAGTTAACACCGGGGAGCTGTTTTTT. Translating it yields CASSPTSGVNTGELFF.

In the case of this clone: This specimen includes other DNA sequences encoding the same CDR3. The chain joins TRBV18 to TRBJ1-2; 10 positions agree with TRBD1. There are 14 residues in the CDR3. Per the germline V gene, CDR1 is KGHSH and CDR2 is LQKENI. The V gene end was trimmed by 2 bases and the J gene end by 4 bases; junction bases not matched to a gene: 1. CDR3 nucleotides: TGTGCCAGCTCACCAGGGGACAGGGGCTATGGCTACACCTTC. It translates to CASSPGDRGYGYTF.

The J gene is TRBJ1-1, the V gene TRBV5-1, with D unresolved. This CDR3 is built from 13 residues. Germline V gene lookup returns CDR1 SGHRS and CDR2 YFSETQ. Trimming removed 4 bases from V and 11 bases from J, with 18 bases in between. The CDR3 protein is CASSITGSEGAFF. CDR3 DNA sequence: TGCGCCAGCAGCATAACCGGGAGTGAAGGGGCTTTCTTT.

The chain links TRBV4-1 to TRBJ1-5; no definite D call. Deletions cut 4 bases from V and 0 bases from J, with 13 bases between. This CDR3 region has 16 residues. CDR1 and CDR2 from the germline V gene are MGHRA and YSYEKL. The CDR3 DNA reads as TGCGCCAGCAGCCCAAGCGGGCCCTATAGCAATCAGCCCCAGCATTTT. It encodes CASSPSGPYSNQPQHF.

The rearrangement uses TRBV5-1 and TRBJ2-3, with 8 bases lining up with TRBD1. V trimming: 5 bases; J trimming: 2 bases; junction bases outside the gene matches: 7. CDR1 is SGHRS and CDR2 is YFSETQ in the germline V gene. The CDR3 sequence is 15 residues long. The CDR3 DNA follows: TGCGCCAGCAGTTACAGGGGGTTGGACACAGATACGCAGTATTTT. This codes for CASSYRGLDTDTQYF.

V and J are TRBV18 and TRBJ1-5, with D possibly being TRBD1 (6 bases). The CDR3 is made up of 14 amino acids. Germline values: CDR1 KGHSH, CDR2 LQKENI. Between the trimmed V and J ends, which lost 6 bases and 0 bases, there was a span of 9 bases. In DNA form, the CDR3 reads TGTGCCAGCTCGGGGGACACTAGCAATCAGCCCCAGCATTTT. Translated, it gives CASSGDTSNQPQHF.

The chain is built from TRBV5-1 and TRBJ2-3; 7 bases align to TRBD2. CDR1 and CDR2 (germline): SGHRS, YFSETQ. The CDR3 is 15 residues long. J lost 1 base, V lost 4 bases, and 6 bases had no gene match. CDR3 nucleotides: TGCGCCAGCAGCGTCGCGGGGGATCGCACAGATACGCAGTATTTT. Encoded protein: CASSVAGDRTDTQYF.

The gene calls are TRBV29-1 and TRBJ2-2; possibly TRBD2 for D (5 bases). Per germline, CDR1 SQVTM and CDR2 ANQGSEA. This CDR3 contains 12 residues. Trimming removed 7 bases at V and 7 bases at J, with 13 bases between. The CDR3 DNA is TGCAGCGCACAACCCGGAGGCGGGGAGCTGTTTTTT. As protein: CSAQPGGGELFF.

A note on this clone: Other DNA sequences in the same sample also yield this CDR3. The chain combines TRBV5-6 with TRBJ1-2, with D possibly being TRBD1 (6 bases). Germline CDR1 SGHDT, CDR2 YYEEEE. Trimming took off 0 bases at V and 0 bases at J, with 6 bases between the two ends. This CDR3 spans 14 amino acids. The DNA for the CDR3 is TGTGCCAGCAGCTTGGGACAGGCTAACTATGGCTACACCTTC. Amino acid sequence: CASSLGQANYGYTF.

The CDR3 DNA follows: TGTGCCAGCAGCTTAGATCTAGGCAGTCTCACAGATACGCAGTATTTT. This sequence encodes CASSLDLGSLTDTQYF. The chain uses TRBV11-2 and TRBJ2-3; D is undetermined. This CDR3 comprises 16 residues. CDR1 and CDR2 from the germline V gene are SGHAT and FQNNGV. Trimming took 0 bases from V and 2 from J, leaving 12 bases between them. Based on the CDR3 plus reference TRBV11-2 and TRBJ2-3, the full variable domain is EAGVAQSPRYKIIEKRQSVAFWCNPISGHATLYWYQQILGQGPKLLIQFQNNGVVDDSQLPKDRFSAERLKGVDSTLKIQPAKLEDSAVYLCASSLDLGSLTDTQYFGPGTRLTVL.

In its sample, this clone was seen once. The rearrangement links TRBV5-6 to TRBJ1-5, with 7 bases aligning to TRBD1. The CDR3 has 14 amino acids. With 0 bases clipped from V and 7 bases from J, the junction kept 4 bases outside the gene matches. Germline assignment: CDR1 SGHDT and CDR2 YYEEEE. CDR3 coding DNA: TGTGCCAGCAGCTTGGTGACAGGGCTACAGCCCCAGCATTTT. Its protein product is CASSLVTGLQPQHF.

Remarks on this clone: The same CDR3 also results from other DNA sequences found in this sample. This rearrangement joins TRBV7-9 to TRBJ2-3; no clear D. CDR1 is SEHNR, CDR2 FQNEAQ, per germline (reference sequence). This CDR3 contains 13 residues. The V end lost 3 bases, the J end lost 0 bases, and 4 bases lay between the germline ends. The CDR3 loop reads CASSFSSTDTQYF. For the CDR3, the DNA is TGTGCCAGCAGCTTCTCTAGCACAGATACGCAGTATTTT.

This chain connects TRBV2 to TRBJ2-5, with 15 bases fitting TRBD2. The V and J ends lost 7 bases and 4 bases, in that order; junction bases with no gene match: 7. In germline, CDR1 is SNHLY, CDR2 FYNNEI. The CDR3 has 16 residues. Here the CDR3 reads CASNPGLAGGGETQYF. The CDR3 nucleotides read TGTGCCAGCAACCCGGGACTAGCGGGAGGAGGAGAGACCCAGTACTTC. Based on the CDR3 plus reference TRBV2 and TRBJ2-5, the full variable domain is EPEVTQTPSHQVTQMGQEVILRCVPISNHLYFYWYRQILGQKVEFLVSFYNNEISEKSEIFDDQFSVERPDGSNFTLKIRSTKLEDSAMYFCASNPGLAGGGETQYFGPGTRLLVL.

The CDR3 DNA reads TGCGCCAGCAGCTTGGTAAGCACATCAACAGGGGGGCGGACTGAAGCTTTCTTT. This sequence encodes CASSLVSTSTGGRTEAFF. The rearrangement uses TRBV5-1 and TRBJ1-1; 8 nucleotides align to TRBD1. The CDR3 runs 18 residues. V gave up 0 bases and J gave up 5 bases; unmatched junction bases: 15. Germline CDR1 and CDR2: SGHRS and YFSETQ.

Note on this clone: Other DNA sequences in this specimen translate into the identical CDR3. The gene calls are TRBV2 and TRBJ1-4; D is uncertain. V lost 4 bases to trimming and J lost 6 bases, with 6 bases between them. Germline lookup yields CDR1 SNHLY and CDR2 FYNNEI. The CDR3 extends over 12 amino acids. As DNA, the CDR3 is TGTGCCAGCAGTGTCGTCGATGAAAAACTGTTTTTT. This sequence encodes CASSVVDEKLFF.

This sequence joins TRBV5-1 and TRBJ2-5, with D perhaps matching TRBD1 (5 bases). CDR1 and CDR2 from the germline V gene are SGHRS and YFSETQ. V dropped 6 bases and J dropped 0 bases, with 15 bases sitting between them. The CDR3 loop spans 15 amino acids. The CDR3 DNA reads TGCGCCAGCACCAACCTGGACACGTACCAAGAGACCCAGTACTTC. Encoded protein: CASTNLDTYQETQYF.